This T cell receptor beta chain derives from a study of blood T cells in healthy people across ages. A second PCR, run for roughly 7 to 11 cycles, used a sample-barcoded 5' primer plus a J-beta primer mix. One entry per CDR3 protein results from TCRdb running MiXCR on the 5' RACE reads. The sample holds fewer than 650,000 distinct CDR3 sequences, around 27% seen once. CDR3 size: 12 residues. Per germline, CDR1 DFQATT and CDR2 SNEGSKA (reference sequence). The same sample was also used in a study of T cells of mothers and their children.

What was sequenced was blood. This rearrangement joins TRBV20-1 to TRBJ1-2; a weak D match, TRBD1 (5 bases). The source of this sequence is a boy aged 2 to 10 in good health. CDR3 residues: CGGFGDDYGYTF. DNA for the CDR3: TGCGGGGGGTTTGGGGATGACTATGGCTACACCTTC.